The 29 T cell receptor beta chains in this list originate from one sample, sequenced in a study of blood T cell repertoires in COVID-19. Profiled with immunoSEQ multiplex PCR; TCRdb holds only in-frame clones, not every one. This sample has some 140,000 clones, with around 83% found just once. The sample taken for sequencing was PBMCs or T cells enriched from blood (not recorded which). These receptors were taken from a man aged 25 to 40 who had recovered from COVID-19.

This clone appeared once. V and J are TRBV12-5 and TRBJ1-2, with D maybe TRBD1 (5 bases). Germline CDR1 and CDR2: LGHNT and FRNRAP. The germline V and J ends were trimmed by 0 bases and 4 bases, with 15 bases remaining between them. CDR3 length: 16 amino acids. This chain's CDR3 is CASGLVNVGRVYGYTF. In DNA, the CDR3 is TGTGCTAGTGGTTTGGTAAATGTGGGGCGCGTCTATGGCTACACCTTC.

This clone was picked up one time. The chain employs TRBV18 and TRBJ1-1; perhaps TRBD1 as D (6 bases). There are 16 residues in the CDR3. V lost 2 bases and J 6 bases, leaving 19 bases between the germline ends. Germline lookup yields CDR1 KGHSH and CDR2 LQKENI. The CDR3 is CASSPDRGTRPAEAFF. Written as DNA, the CDR3 is TGTGCCAGCTCACCAGACCGAGGGACAAGGCCGGCTGAAGCTTTCTTT. Complete variable domain (other parts from reference TRBV18 and TRBJ1-1): NAGVMQNPRHLVRRRGQEARLRCSPMKGHSHVYWYRQLPEEGLKFMVYLQKENIIDESGMPKERFSAEFPKEGPSILRIQQVVRGDSAAYFCASSPDRGTRPAEAFFGQGTRLTVV.

The chain recombines TRBV3-1 (or the pseudogene TRBV3-2) with TRBJ1-2; tentatively, D is TRBD1 (5 bases). The V end lost 6 bases, the J end lost 3 bases, and 14 bases lay between the germline ends. From germline, CDR1 is LGHDT and CDR2 YNNKEL (reference sequence). The CDR3 loop spans 14 amino acids. The DNA for the CDR3 is TGTGCCAGCAGTCCACGGGGGGACTACTATGGCTACACCTTC. As protein: CASSPRGDYYGYTF.

The chain employs TRBV30 and TRBJ1-2; TRBD1 aligns across 9 bases. This CDR3 comprises 14 residues. Germline CDR1 GTSNPN, CDR2 SVGIG (reference sequence). The junction had 7 bases not matched to a gene; V was cut back by 1 base and J by 7 bases. Written as DNA, the CDR3 is TGTGCCTGGAGTGCGGGACAGGGAGCCGCTGGCTACACCTTC. This translates into CAWSAGQGAAGYTF. The full variable domain, with the rest looked up from reference TRBV30 and TRBJ1-2, is SQTIHQWPATLVQPVGSPLSLECTVEGTSNPNLYWYRQAAGRGLQLLFYSVGIGQISSEVPQNLSASRPQDRQFILSSKKLLLSDSGFYLCAWSAGQGAAGYTFGSGTRLTVV.

The chain carries TRBV4-1 and TRBJ1-5; TRBD1 matches 9 bases. V lost 0 bases, J lost 7 bases, and 7 bases stayed unmatched. This CDR3 has 16 residues. The germline CDR1 and CDR2 sequences are MGHRA and YSYEKL. CDR3 sequence (DNA): TGCGCCAGCAGCCAAGACGGGAGGGACAGGGAACAGCCCCAGCATTTT. This codes for CASSQDGRDREQPQHF.

The genes are TRBV2 and TRBJ2-2; the D gene is possibly TRBD1 (6 bases). The CDR3 contains 12 residues. Germline V CDR1 and CDR2: SNHLY, FYNNEI. V dropped 7 bases and J dropped 5 bases, with 8 bases sitting between them. DNA for the CDR3: TGTGCCAGCACTAGGGGGACCGGGGAGCTGTTTTTT. Its protein product is CASTRGTGELFF.

V gene TRBV7-2 combines with J gene TRBJ2-7; 7 bases line up with TRBD1. The CDR3 has 15 residues. CDR1 and CDR2 from the germline V gene are SGHTA and FQGNSA. The V gene end was trimmed by 5 bases and the J gene end by 0 bases; junction bases not matched to a gene: 7. CDR3 DNA: TGTGCCAGCAGCCCAGGGACAGCGAGCTCCTACGAGCAGTACTTC. This sequence encodes CASSPGTASSYEQYF.

The count of this clone is one. The rearrangement links TRBV6-1 to TRBJ2-5; the D gene is possibly TRBD1 (6 bases). Trimming removed 2 bases from V and 0 bases from J, with 13 bases in between. There are 16 residues in the CDR3. The germline V gene has CDR1 MNHNS and CDR2 SASEGT. This chain's CDR3 is CASSERGDMYQETQYF. For the CDR3, the DNA is TGTGCCAGCAGTGAACGAGGGGACATGTACCAAGAGACCCAGTACTTC.

The CDR3 is CASHGTDYGYTF. As DNA, the CDR3 is TGTGCCAGTCACGGGACAGACTATGGCTACACCTTC. This chain uses TRBV6-5 with TRBJ1-2; 7 nucleotides line up with TRBD1. Germline CDR1 and CDR2: MNHEY and SVGAGI. The CDR3 has 12 amino acids. J lost 3 bases, V lost 9 bases, and 4 bases had no gene match.

This chain uses TRBV10-3 with TRBJ2-1; TRBD2 matches 9 bases. After removal of 3 bases from V and 7 bases from J, the junction contained 13 bases not matched to a gene. Germline-derived CDR1 and CDR2 are ENHRY and SYGVKD. The CDR3 extends over 17 amino acids. As DNA, the CDR3 is TGTGCCATCAGTGATCCCTGGAGAGCGGGAGGTGGGAATGAGCAGTTCTTC. The encoded protein is CAISDPWRAGGGNEQFF.

J is TRBJ1-2 and V is TRBV15; 9 positions agree with TRBD1. Trimming took 2 bases from V and 6 from J; bases not matched to a gene: 7. The CDR3 sequence is 15 residues long. CDR1 is LNHNV, CDR2 YYDKDF, per germline (reference sequence). CDR3 sequence: CATSRNTGGADGYTF. CDR3 coding DNA: TGTGCCACCAGCAGAAATACAGGGGGCGCGGATGGCTACACCTTC.

This clone has more than one count but fewer than ten. The chain carries TRBV19 and TRBJ1-5; D not resolved. Between the trimmed V and J ends, which lost 3 bases and 5 bases, there was a span of 8 bases. This CDR3 is 13 amino acids long. Germline V gene lookup returns CDR1 LNHDA and CDR2 SQIVND (reference sequence). The CDR3 region has the DNA TGTGCCAGTAGTATGACACTGGATCAGCCCCAGCATTTT. It is translated as CASSMTLDQPQHF.

This clone was recorded only once. This chain uses TRBV5-1 with TRBJ1-1, with D hard to call. This CDR3 comprises 13 residues. Germline-derived CDR1 and CDR2 are SGHRS and YFSETQ. Trimming took off 3 bases at V and 0 bases at J, with 6 bases between the two ends. The CDR3 nucleotides are TGCGCCAGCAGCTACACAATGAACACTGAAGCTTTCTTT. It yields the protein CASSYTMNTEAFF.

The chain carries TRBV24-1 and TRBJ2-3; D might be TRBD2 (6 bases). Germline V gives CDR1 KGHDR, CDR2 SFDVKD. This CDR3 contains 15 residues. Trimming stripped 5 bases from V and 4 bases from J, with 15 bases between. CDR3 amino acids: CATSGTGEAADTQYF. For the CDR3, the DNA is TGTGCCACCAGTGGCACGGGGGAGGCTGCAGATACGCAGTATTTT.

The J gene is TRBJ1-6, the V gene TRBV28; D not resolved. V dropped 5 bases and J dropped 7 bases, with 15 bases sitting between them. Germline-derived CDR1 and CDR2 are MDHEN and SYDVKM. There are 15 residues in the CDR3. The CDR3 DNA is TGTGCCAGCAGTCCACACGGCGGCTCCAATTCACCCCTCCACTTT. Translated: CASSPHGGSNSPLHF.

This clone has just a few counts. The chain uses TRBV9 and TRBJ2-7; tentative D call: TRBD1 (6 bases). CDR3 length: 13 amino acids. V shed 0 bases and J shed 6 bases, with 10 bases lying between them. Germline assignment: CDR1 SGDLS and CDR2 YYNGEE. CDR3 in amino acids: CASSVEGGLEQYV. Written as DNA, the CDR3 is TGTGCCAGCAGCGTAGAAGGGGGTCTCGAGCAGTACGTC.

V is TRBV14 and J is TRBJ1-4; 8 nucleotides line up with TRBD1. The ends lost 6 bases at V and 5 bases at J; junction bases unmatched: 5. This CDR3 comprises 14 residues. Germline-derived CDR1 and CDR2 are SGHDN and FVKESK. The CDR3, as DNA: TGTGCCAGCAGACGGACAGGGTACAATGAAAAACTGTTTTTT. Translated: CASRRTGYNEKLFF. The full variable domain, its missing parts supplied by reference TRBV14 and TRBJ1-4, is EAGVTQFPSHSVIEKGQTVTLRCDPISGHDNLYWYRRVMGKEIKFLLHFVKESKQDESGMPNNRFLAERTGGTYSTLKVQPAELEDSGVYFCASRRTGYNEKLFFGSGTQLSVL.

V usage is TRBV6-1 and J usage is TRBJ1-5; D remains unclear. V shed 2 bases and J shed 0 bases, with 8 bases lying between them. The CDR3 consists of 15 residues. Germline V gene sequence: CDR1 MNHNS, CDR2 SASEGT. CDR3 region: CASSENLFSNQPQHF. CDR3 coding DNA: TGTGCCAGCAGTGAAAATCTATTTAGCAATCAGCCCCAGCATTTT.

This chain's CDR3 is CASSQRTSGGGRSSADTQYF. The CDR3 coding sequence is TGTGCCAGCTCCCAGAGGACTAGCGGGGGGGGCCGTTCTTCGGCAGATACGCAGTATTTT. The chain employs TRBV18 and TRBJ2-3; 15 nucleotides match TRBD2. V lost 6 bases to trimming and J lost 4 bases; unmatched junction nucleotides: 17. CDR1 and CDR2 (germline): KGHSH, LQKENI. The length of the CDR3 is 20 residues.

The V gene is TRBV7-9, the J gene TRBJ1-3; D not certain. The CDR3 covers 15 residues. Germline V gene sequence: CDR1 SEHNR, CDR2 FQNEAQ (reference sequence). Trimming shortened V by 0 bases and J by 8 bases, and 14 bases separated the two germline ends. The CDR3 coding sequence is TGTGCCAGCAGCTTAGCGGAGAGGGCTGGGGACACCATATATTTT. Protein: CASSLAERAGDTIYF.

The V call is TRBV9, the J call TRBJ2-5; D gene uncertain. Trimming pared 0 bases from V and 0 bases from J, leaving 9 bases between. CDR3 length equals 15 residues. CDR1 SGDLS and CDR2 YYNGEE come from the germline V gene. The CDR3 nucleotides are TGTGCCAGCAGCGTAGGCCCGGTGTACCAAGAGACCCAGTACTTC. It specifies CASSVGPVYQETQYF.

The chain couples TRBV7-2 to TRBJ2-5; 10 positions agree with TRBD1. The CDR3 is 14 amino acids. Germline V CDR1 and CDR2: SGHTA, FQGNSA. J was trimmed by 5 bases and V by 5 bases; bases with no gene match: 5. The CDR3 DNA follows: TGTGCCAGCAGCCTTGGACAGGGGGTTGAGACCCAGTACTTC. This sequence encodes CASSLGQGVETQYF.

This clone was counted a few times. Sequence at one end of the junction differs from germline and may be a read error. The V call is TRBV5-1, the J call TRBJ1-1, with D possibly being TRBD1 (6 bases). Germline CDR1 and CDR2: SGHRS and YFSETQ. This CDR3 contains 11 residues. CDR3 nucleotides: TGCGCCAGCAGCTCTCTTCAAGGACAGTCTTTT. This sequence encodes CASSSLQGQSF.

The V call is TRBV10-3, the J call TRBJ1-5, with unresolved D. The CDR3 contains 13 residues. Germline V gene lookup returns CDR1 ENHRY and CDR2 SYGVKD. Trimming shortened V by 1 base and J by 5 bases, and 6 bases separated the two germline ends. This chain's CDR3 is CAISELEDQPQHF. DNA of the CDR3: TGTGCCATCAGTGAGTTGGAGGATCAGCCCCAGCATTTT.

This clone was found once. This chain connects TRBV4-1 to TRBJ2-7; the D is unclear. CDR3 size: 14 residues. CDR1 and CDR2 (germline): MGHRA, YSYEKL. Trimming shortened V by 1 base and J by 1 base, and 8 bases separated the two germline ends. The CDR3 here is CASSQVIGSYEQYV. DNA of the CDR3: TGCGCCAGCAGCCAAGTGATCGGGTCCTACGAGCAGTACGTC.

V and J are TRBV6-5 and TRBJ1-4; D ambiguous. The germline V and J ends were trimmed by 7 bases and 3 bases, with 9 bases remaining between them. The CDR3 runs to 13 residues. Germline loops: CDR1 MNHEY, CDR2 SVGAGI. For the CDR3, the DNA is TGTGCCAGCAATAGCCAGCCTAATGAAAAACTGTTTTTT. Translated: CASNSQPNEKLFF.

This chain joins TRBV19 and TRBJ2-2, with D tentatively TRBD2 (6 bases). V was shortened by 9 bases and J by 7 bases, with 18 bases between the two germline ends. This CDR3 is 14 amino acids long. From germline, CDR1 is LNHDA and CDR2 SQIVND (reference sequence). The CDR3 nucleotides are TGTGCCAGCAGCAGAGGAGGGGCGGGCGGGGAGCTGTTTTTT. It translates to CASSRGGAGGELFF.

The table lists this clone with a count of one. V is TRBV6-2 or TRBV6-3 and J is TRBJ1-3; 7 bases align to TRBD1. CDR1 is MNHEY, CDR2 SVGEGT, per germline. Trimming removed 5 bases from V and 1 base from J; junction bases left unmatched: 2. CDR3 length equals 14 residues. This CDR3 is CASSTTGSGNTIYF. CDR3 coding DNA: TGTGCCAGCAGTACGACAGGGTCTGGAAACACCATATATTTT.

V is TRBV6-5 and J is TRBJ1-2; D might be TRBD1 (5 bases). The germline V gene encodes CDR1 MNHEY and CDR2 SVGAGI. Deletions cut 0 bases from V and 4 bases from J, with 15 bases between. The length of the CDR3 is 16 residues. CDR3 protein: CASSYSMAGLSYGYTF. The CDR3 nucleotides are TGTGCCAGCAGTTACTCGATGGCAGGGCTGAGCTATGGCTACACCTTC.